The rows below give T cell receptor beta chains drawn from one sample of a study of regulatory T cells in long-lasting Graves disease. MiXCR, run by TCRdb on the multiplex PCR reads, gives a single entry per CDR3 protein. This table has under 450,000 distinct CDR3 sequences, about 20% appearing once. Sequences were derived from peripheral blood mononuclear cells (PBMCs), sampled when the disease was refractory, from a patient treated with antithyroid drugs. Receptors originate from a female donor with Graves disease. Each CDR3 is given with its conserved first and last residue. The order of the fields is V gene, clone size, CDR3 protein. Clone sizes are given selectively: once, few, many, or a class where the clone is expanded.

v_gene: TRBV5-1
abundance: many
CDR3aa: CASSLAAVRGYEQYF

v_gene: TRBV6-1
abundance: few
CDR3aa: CASSGRLYEQYF

v_gene: TRBV19
abundance: .
CDR3aa: CASSIGQSYQPQHF

v_gene: TRBV19
abundance: many
CDR3aa: CASSPTVSNTEAFF

v_gene: TRBV5-1
abundance: .
CDR3aa: CASSLATSTREQYF

v_gene: TRBV20-1
abundance: few
CDR3aa: CSAHPRGQETQYF

v_gene: TRBV2
abundance: many
CDR3aa: CASSRDGGEWEKLFF

v_gene: TRBV13
abundance: many
CDR3aa: CASSLRYGIETQYF

v_gene: TRBV20-1
abundance: few
CDR3aa: CSARVRAGAAETQYF

v_gene: TRBV28
abundance: few
CDR3aa: CASSLGWGLVGELFF

v_gene: TRBV4-3
abundance: .
CDR3aa: CASSQDLRKPSYEQYF

v_gene: TRBV20-1
abundance: few
CDR3aa: CSARETGPKYEQYF

v_gene: TRBV7-9
abundance: few
CDR3aa: CASSPPGRPNEKLFF

v_gene: TRBV5-1
abundance: .
CDR3aa: CASSVNGNEQFF

v_gene: TRBV6-4
abundance: .
CDR3aa: CASGKTGVDEKLFF

v_gene: TRBV2
abundance: many
CDR3aa: CAILRGLAGLLHQETQYF

v_gene: TRBV30
abundance: .
CDR3aa: CARGTGGLIHEQYF

v_gene: TRBV20-1
abundance: .
CDR3aa: CSAKGGQGSSYGYTF

v_gene: TRBV6-2/TRBV6-3
abundance: many
CDR3aa: CATKGGSGRWTGELFF

v_gene: TRBV6-5
abundance: .
CDR3aa: CASSYQVGQGGSPLHF

v_gene: TRBV19
abundance: .
CDR3aa: CASSMKRLDQETQYF

v_gene: TRBV19
abundance: few
CDR3aa: CASSPQGLAGGLAKNIQYF

v_gene: TRBV7-2
abundance: once
CDR3aa: CASSSGPAGNEQFF

v_gene: TRBV28
abundance: many
CDR3aa: CASGQDRAYEQYF

v_gene: TRBV9
abundance: .
CDR3aa: CASSVVPAGKGNIQYF

v_gene: TRBV13
abundance: few
CDR3aa: CASSLGLKGVTGELFF

v_gene: TRBV28
abundance: many
CDR3aa: CASRSGTGGTGELFF

v_gene: TRBV7-2
abundance: few
CDR3aa: CASGHGTLYEQYF

v_gene: TRBV2
abundance: many
CDR3aa: CASSSGNQETQYF

v_gene: TRBV20-1
abundance: .
CDR3aa: CSASTGVHYEQYF

v_gene: TRBV5-1
abundance: .
CDR3aa: CASSYGTTSTGETQYF

v_gene: TRBV9
abundance: .
CDR3aa: CASSVLGGISTDTQYF

v_gene: TRBV25-1
abundance: .
CDR3aa: CASSEYSADSPLHF

v_gene: TRBV11-1
abundance: many
CDR3aa: CASSPRRETGETQYF

v_gene: TRBV12-3/TRBV12-4
abundance: many
CDR3aa: CASRAEMGNTEAFF

v_gene: TRBV9
abundance: .
CDR3aa: CASSVVGSDTGELFF

v_gene: TRBV6-5
abundance: .
CDR3aa: CASSYSLASGQETQYF

v_gene: TRBV14
abundance: .
CDR3aa: CASRDRDNTEAFF

v_gene: TRBV12-3/TRBV12-4
abundance: many
CDR3aa: CASSFAPSNQPQHF

v_gene: TRBV6-2/TRBV6-3
abundance: many
CDR3aa: CASNLQGLQETQYF

v_gene: TRBV29-1
abundance: many
CDR3aa: CSSDRGLGTQYF

v_gene: TRBV7-2
abundance: many
CDR3aa: CASSLAQGEQYF

v_gene: TRBV27
abundance: many
CDR3aa: CASSPRRIANYGYTF

v_gene: TRBV3-1
abundance: many
CDR3aa: CASSLRRDKETQYF

v_gene: TRBV18
abundance: .
CDR3aa: CASSPPNGPETQYF

v_gene: TRBV18
abundance: .
CDR3aa: CASSPVSRGNTEAFF

v_gene: TRBV7-2
abundance: many
CDR3aa: CASSLTASAMLGTKNIQYF

v_gene: TRBV12-3/TRBV12-4
abundance: .
CDR3aa: CASSFLQSSNYGYTF

v_gene: TRBV2
abundance: .
CDR3aa: CASNDYPGAGNEQFF

v_gene: TRBV4-3
abundance: few
CDR3aa: CASSQDRRAGYEQYF

v_gene: TRBV11-1
abundance: .
CDR3aa: CASSLTRGAYNEQFF

v_gene: TRBV5-1
abundance: once
CDR3aa: CASSFGGETTGELFF

v_gene: TRBV2
abundance: .
CDR3aa: CASGVKGETQYF

v_gene: TRBV7-6
abundance: .
CDR3aa: CASSLGNRPAPYEQYF

v_gene: TRBV7-9
abundance: many
CDR3aa: CASSTQGGMVEQYF

v_gene: TRBV20-1
abundance: .
CDR3aa: CSARDPPRTNNEQFF

v_gene: TRBV19
abundance: .
CDR3aa: CASSILPIRDKGETQYF

v_gene: TRBV7-2
abundance: many
CDR3aa: CASSLGNVFETQYF

v_gene: TRBV28
abundance: many
CDR3aa: CASSYLGEQYF

v_gene: TRBV20-1
abundance: .
CDR3aa: CSARRSGTGNNSPLHF